The rows below give T cell receptor beta chains drawn from one sample of a study of T-cell memory formation after mild COVID-19. TCRdb re-called the 5' RACE reads through MiXCR, storing one row per CDR3 protein. The sample records about 12,000 distinct CDR3 sequences, around 15% being singletons. Sequenced material: PBMCs or a T cell subset sorted from them (not recorded which). The receptors come from a man between 18 and 35 years old who had mild COVID-19 (a few samples of this study predate the infection). Cell type and time point are not known. Each CDR3 is given without its conserved first and last residue.

j_call v_call cdr3_aa
TRBJ1-1 TRBV6-1 ASNLNTEAF
TRBJ2-1 TRBV5-1 ASSGTGAPIWF
TRBJ1-5 TRBV7-2 ASSSDYYSNQPQH
TRBJ1-1 TRBV4-1 ASRKTGGPEAF
TRBJ1-2 TRBV9 ASSVDGIYGYT
TRBJ1-2 TRBV4-3 ASSPERTVNLRYGYT
TRBJ2-1 TRBV27 ASSSPLADNEQF
TRBJ2-7 TRBV20-1 SARDPAGGGSYEQY
TRBJ1-2 TRBV6-5 ASSYEAGVQGYT
TRBJ1-2 TRBV7-9 ASSRGGGRWSLPYGYT
TRBJ2-5 TRBV27 ASSDSWGGETQY
TRBJ2-1 TRBV4-3 ASSLRPPRPVMVEQF
TRBJ2-1 TRBV5-6 ASSPGLAGGFYNEQF
TRBJ2-1 TRBV7-3 ASSQSGGHFSYNEQF
TRBJ2-2 TRBV4-1 ASSQASGTGELF
TRBJ1-2 TRBV6-5 ASSAASNYGYT
TRBJ2-2 TRBV7-2 ASSLFRASNTGELF
TRBJ1-1 TRBV24-1 ATRGYANTEAF
TRBJ1-2 TRBV3-1 ASSRDSYGYT
TRBJ1-5 TRBV7-3 ASSLGVNQPQH
TRBJ2-1 TRBV12-3/TRBV12-4 ASSSRLAGGPTGNEQF
TRBJ2-3 TRBV4-1 ASSQDGGGTDTQY
TRBJ1-2 TRBV15 ATSDRGAYGYT
TRBJ2-5 TRBV30 AWGGLAGQETQY
TRBJ2-1 TRBV20-1 SARHRGSYNEQF